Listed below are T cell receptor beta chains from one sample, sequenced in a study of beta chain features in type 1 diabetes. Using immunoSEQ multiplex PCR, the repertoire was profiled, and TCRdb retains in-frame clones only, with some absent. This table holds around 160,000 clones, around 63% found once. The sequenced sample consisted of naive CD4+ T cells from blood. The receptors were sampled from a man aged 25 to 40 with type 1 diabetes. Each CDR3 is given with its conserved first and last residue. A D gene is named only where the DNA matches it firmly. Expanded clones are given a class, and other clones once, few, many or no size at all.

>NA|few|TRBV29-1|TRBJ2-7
TGCAGCGTTGAAGGGTTAGCGCGCCACGAGCAGTACTTC
CSVEGLARHEQYF
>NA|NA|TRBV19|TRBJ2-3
TGTGCCAGTAGTAAGGGAGCAGATACGCAGTATTTT
CASSKGADTQYF
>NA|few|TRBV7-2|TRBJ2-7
TGTGCCAGCAGCTTAGCGGACTCCTCCGTGGAGCAGTACTTC
CASSLADSSVEQYF
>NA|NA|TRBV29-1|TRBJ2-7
TGCAGCGTTCGGGACAACTACGAGCAGTACTTC
CSVRDNYEQYF
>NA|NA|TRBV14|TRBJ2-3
TGTGCCAGCAGCCAAGAGGCCGATACGCAGTATTTT
CASSQEADTQYF
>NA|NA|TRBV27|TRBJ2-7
TGTGCCAGCAGTTTATCTTTGGCAGCCGGCGGGCGGATGCACTTC
CASSLSLAAGGRMHF
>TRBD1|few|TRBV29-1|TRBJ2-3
TGCAGCGTTGACGGACAGGGCACAGATACGCAGTATTTT
CSVDGQGTDTQYF
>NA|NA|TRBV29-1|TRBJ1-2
TGCAGCGTCTATACCGGGTTGACACGCATCCCTAACTATGGCTACACCTTC
CSVYTGLTRIPNYGYTF
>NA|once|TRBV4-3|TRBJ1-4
TGCGCCAGCAGCCAAGTCCAAAGGCCTAATGAAAAACTGTTTTTT
CASSQVQRPNEKLFF
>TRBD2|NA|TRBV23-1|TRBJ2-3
TGCGCCAGCAGTCACCCGAATCGGCGAGTAGCGGGAACTAGCACAGATACGCAGTATTTT
CASSHPNRRVAGTSTDTQYF
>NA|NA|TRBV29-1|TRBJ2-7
TGCAGCGTTGAAGTCGCCCTAGGCGGGGAGCAGTACTTC
CSVEVALGGEQYF
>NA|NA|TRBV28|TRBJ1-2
TGTGCCAGCAGTGACCCTGGGAACTATGGCTACACCTTC
CASSDPGNYGYTF
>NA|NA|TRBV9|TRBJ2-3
TGTGCCAGCAGCGTAGAGCATGCGGGTACGCAGTATTTT
CASSVEHAGTQYF
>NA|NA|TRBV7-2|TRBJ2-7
TGTGCCAGCAGTTTCACAGGAGAAACGCTTTACGAGCAGTACTTC
CASSFTGETLYEQYF
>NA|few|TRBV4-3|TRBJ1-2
TGCGCCAGCAGCCAAGATAGGTATGGCTACACCTTC
CASSQDRYGYTF
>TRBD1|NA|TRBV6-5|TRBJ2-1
TGTGCCAGCACCACGACAGGGGCAAATGAGCAGTTCTTC
CASTTTGANEQFF
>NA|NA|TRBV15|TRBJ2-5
TGTGCCACCAGCAGGACGACGGATCCTACCCCAGAGACCCAGTACTTC
CATSRTTDPTPETQYF
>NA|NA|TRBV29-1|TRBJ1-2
TGCAGCGTTAATCCCAGGGGTGCCTATGGCTACACCTTC
CSVNPRGAYGYTF
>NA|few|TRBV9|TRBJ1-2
TGTGCCAGCAGCGTAGACAGAAACTATGGCTACACCTTC
CASSVDRNYGYTF
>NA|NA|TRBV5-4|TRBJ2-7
TGTGCCAGCAGCTTGGGCGCCGAGCAGTACTTC
CASSLGAEQYF
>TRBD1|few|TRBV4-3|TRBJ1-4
TGCGCCAGCAGCCAAAATCACAGGGGTGGAAATGAAAAACTGTTTTTT
CASSQNHRGGNEKLFF
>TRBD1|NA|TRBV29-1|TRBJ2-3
TGCAGCGGACGGACAGGGGGCACAGATACGCAGTATTTT
CSGRTGGTDTQYF
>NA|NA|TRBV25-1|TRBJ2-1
TGTGCCAGCAGTGAAAGCGAGTTCGAGCAGTTCTTC
CASSESEFEQFF
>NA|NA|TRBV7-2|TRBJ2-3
TGTGCCAGCAGCGCACAACTAGATACGCAGTATTTT
CASSAQLDTQYF
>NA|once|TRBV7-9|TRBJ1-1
TGTGCCAGCAGCCTGGAAACTGAAGCTTTCTTT
CASSLETEAFF
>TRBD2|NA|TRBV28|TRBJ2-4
TGTGCCAGCAGTGTCGGACTGCCAAGCGGGGGGGCCGCTCAAAACATTCAGTACTTC
CASSVGLPSGGAAQNIQYF
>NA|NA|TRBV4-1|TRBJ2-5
TGCGCCAGCAGCCAAGGACTGTTAGCAGAGACCCAGTACTTC
CASSQGLLAETQYF
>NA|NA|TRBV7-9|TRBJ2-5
TGTGCCAGCAGCCCAGCGGTGGGGCAAGAGACCCAGTACTTC
CASSPAVGQETQYF
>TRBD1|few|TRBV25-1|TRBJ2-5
TGTGCCAGCAGTGGGACAGGGGTCGAGACCCAGTACTTC
CASSGTGVETQYF
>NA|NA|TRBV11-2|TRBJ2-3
TGTGCCAGCAGTCTTTGGGCGGGCCCCTATACGCAGTATTTT
CASSLWAGPYTQYF
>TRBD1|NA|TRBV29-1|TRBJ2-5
TGCAGCGTGAGACAGGGCCAAGAGACCCAGTACTTC
CSVRQGQETQYF
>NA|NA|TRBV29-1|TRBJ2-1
TGCAGCGCCCGTCCAGGGGAAGAGTACAATGAGCAGTTCTTC
CSARPGEEYNEQFF
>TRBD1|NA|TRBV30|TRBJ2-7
TGTGCCTGGATCCCCGACAGGGGGGCCTTCTACGAGCAGTACTTC
CAWIPDRGAFYEQYF
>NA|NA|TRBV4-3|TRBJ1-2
TGCGCCAGCAGCCAAGATCGGCCAGGAGGGAACTATGGCTACACCTTC
CASSQDRPGGNYGYTF
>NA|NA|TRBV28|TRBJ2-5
TGTGCCAGCAGTAAGCAGGGGTACCAAGAGACCCAGTACTTC
CASSKQGYQETQYF
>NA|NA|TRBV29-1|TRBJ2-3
TGCAGCGTTATTAGCGGCACAGATACGCAGTATTTT
CSVISGTDTQYF
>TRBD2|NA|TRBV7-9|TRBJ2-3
TGTGCCAGCAGCCGAGTACTAGCGGGGACAGATACGCAGTATTTT
CASSRVLAGTDTQYF
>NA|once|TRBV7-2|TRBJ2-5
TGTGCCAGCAGCTCCCAGGAGACCCAGTACTTC
CASSSQETQYF
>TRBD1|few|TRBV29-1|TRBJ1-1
TGCAGCGTTGTCGAACAGGGGCCGAACACTGAAGCTTTCTTT
CSVVEQGPNTEAFF
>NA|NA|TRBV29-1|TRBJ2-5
TGCAGCGTTCAAGGGGGGCGAGAGACCCAGTACTTC
CSVQGGRETQYF
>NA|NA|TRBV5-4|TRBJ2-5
TGTGCCAGCAGCTTGAACCGACAGGTCCAAGAGACCCAGTACTTC
CASSLNRQVQETQYF
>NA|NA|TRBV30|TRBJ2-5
TGTGCCTGGAGTGGGTCTCCTCTGGGGGAGACCCAGTACTTC
CAWSGSPLGETQYF
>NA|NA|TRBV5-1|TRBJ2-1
TGCGCCAGCAGCCCCGGGGCGGTCCCTACAAATGAGCAGTTCTTC
CASSPGAVPTNEQFF